This paragraph reports one T cell receptor beta chain. Repertoires were generated with immunoSEQ multiplex PCR, while TCRdb's copy carries only in-frame clones and drops some. The sample gives 250,000 or so clones, around 83% of which show up once; roughly 6.7% is in the top ten. Assignments of participants to cohorts depended upon their own reported clinical history. During the 2 weeks before they entered the study, exposed participants had met someone with a PCR-confirmed or clinician-diagnosed COVID-19 case. This specimen belongs to a study of blood T cell repertoires in COVID-19. Unmatched junction bases numbered 0, after V lost 3 bases and J lost 5 bases. The CDR3 totals 14 residues. Germline CDR1 is LGHNT and CDR2 is FRNRAP.

This clonotype originated in a woman between 45 and 60 years old who had been exposed to COVID-19. Specimen: PBMCs or T cells enriched from blood (not recorded which). This chain connects TRBV12-5 to TRBJ2-1; 11 bases match TRBD2. CDR3 sequence: CASGFSGGDNEQFF. As DNA, the CDR3 is TGTGCTAGTGGTTTTAGCGGGGGGGACAATGAGCAGTTCTTC. Filled out from reference TRBV12-5 and TRBJ2-1, the complete variable domain reads DARVTQTPRHKVTEMGQEVTMRCQPILGHNTVFWYRQTMMQGLELLAYFRNRAPLDDSGMPKDRFSAEMPDATLATLKIQPSEPRDSAVYFCASGFSGGDNEQFFGPGTRLTVL.